One sample yielded the 14 T cell receptor beta chains listed below, sequenced in a study of T-cell reconstitution after alpha-beta-depleted transplantation in children. Researchers prepared the TCRbeta library using unique molecular identifiers, the study reports. TCRdb recomputed calls from the PCR reads with MiXCR, one row per CDR3 protein. The sample yields fewer than 550,000 distinct CDR3 sequences, roughly 11% seen once. The input for sequencing was PBMCs, mostly from graft donor cells, taken 180 days after TCRalphabeta/CD19-depleted stem cell transplant. Receptor source: a female patient between 2 and 15 years old who had a stem cell transplant for aplastic anemia, so the T cells may come from the graft donor.

This chain connects TRBV11-2 to TRBJ1-2; D is perhaps TRBD1 (6 bases). Germline V CDR1 and CDR2: SGHAT, FQNNGV. Trimming took off 1 base at V and 0 bases at J, with 18 bases between the two ends. The CDR3 extends over 18 amino acids. In DNA form, the CDR3 reads TGTGCCAGCAGCTTAGTGTGGGGGGCCGGGATAACTAACTATGGCTACACCTTC. It is translated as CASSLVWGAGITNYGYTF. Full variable domain (missing parts from reference TRBV11-2 and TRBJ1-2): EAGVAQSPRYKIIEKRQSVAFWCNPISGHATLYWYQQILGQGPKLLIQFQNNGVVDDSQLPKDRFSAERLKGVDSTLKIQPAKLEDSAVYLCASSLVWGAGITNYGYTFGSGTRLTVV.

V usage is TRBV9 and J usage is TRBJ1-6; D might be TRBD1 (5 bases). The CDR3 runs 15 residues. Trimming removed 3 bases at V and 10 bases at J, with 17 bases between. Looked up from germline, CDR1 is SGDLS and CDR2 is YYNGEE. The DNA of the CDR3 is TGTGCCAGCAGCGGGACCGGGGGTCCGGAATCACCCCTCCACTTT. Its protein product is CASSGTGGPESPLHF.

This clonotype has at least ten counts. The rearrangement joins TRBV20-1 to TRBJ2-7; maybe TRBD2 (6 bases). The CDR3 sequence is 13 residues long. The V and J ends lost 3 bases and 3 bases respectively, with 12 bases between them. Per germline, CDR1 DFQATT and CDR2 SNEGSKA (reference sequence). The CDR3, as DNA: TGCAGTGCTAGGGGCGGGAACGACTACGAGCAGTACGTC. It is translated as CSARGGNDYEQYV.

This clonotype appeared a few times. V gene TRBV24-1 combines with J gene TRBJ2-1; the match to TRBD1 covers 7 bases. There are 14 residues in the CDR3. V gave up 8 bases and J gave up 5 bases; unmatched junction bases: 8. CDR1 and CDR2 from the germline V gene are KGHDR and SFDVKD. CDR3 protein: CATTSQGSHNEQFF. CDR3 nucleotide sequence: TGTGCCACCACTTCACAGGGGTCCCACAATGAGCAGTTCTTC.

This clonotype was observed at least ten times. The chain links TRBV4-3 to TRBJ2-2; 14 bases match TRBD2. J was trimmed by 6 bases and V by 5 bases; bases with no gene match: 2. CDR1 and CDR2 (germline): LGHNA, YSLEER. CDR3 length: 15 amino acids. CDR3 nucleotides: TGCGCCAGCAGCGTGGGACTAGCGGGAGCCGGGGAGCTGTTTTTT. It translates to CASSVGLAGAGELFF.

This clonotype turned up a few times. The CDR3 nucleotides are TGTGCCAGCAGCTCGAACTCCTACGAGCAGTACGTC. Its protein is CASSSNSYEQYV. J is TRBJ2-7 and V is TRBV12-3 or TRBV12-4; D remains unclear. V was shortened by 6 bases and J by 0 bases, with 6 bases between the two germline ends. The CDR3 totals 12 residues.

This clonotype was observed at least ten times. The V and J genes are TRBV5-1 and TRBJ2-5; TRBD2 matches at 9 bases. V dropped 4 bases and J dropped 3; count of bases not matched to a gene: 4. This CDR3 is 14 amino acids long. CDR1 SGHRS and CDR2 YFSETQ come from the germline V gene. CDR3 residues: CASSLRTSEETQYF. The DNA for the CDR3 is TGCGCCAGCAGCCTCCGGACTAGCGAAGAGACCCAGTACTTC.

The chain carries TRBV7-9 and TRBJ2-3; 8 positions match TRBD1. The ends lost 0 bases at V and 2 bases at J; junction bases unmatched: 7. From germline, CDR1 is SEHNR and CDR2 FQNEAQ (reference sequence). This CDR3 contains 17 residues. The CDR3 here is CASSLAGTGAFTDTQYF. The CDR3 nucleotides read TGTGCCAGCAGCTTAGCCGGGACAGGAGCATTCACAGATACGCAGTATTTT.

The V gene is TRBV9, the J gene TRBJ2-3; D might be TRBD1 (5 bases). The CDR3 has 15 amino acids. V lost 0 bases to trimming and J lost 6 bases, with 14 bases between them. The germline CDR1 and CDR2 sequences are SGDLS and YYNGEE. The DNA for the CDR3 is TGTGCCAGCAGCGTAGCTCGACAGCCCCGGGATACGCAGTATTTT. Translating gives CASSVARQPRDTQYF.

A few counts support this clonotype. V usage is TRBV12-3 or TRBV12-4 and J usage is TRBJ2-1, with TRBD2 identical over 7 bases. V trimming: 5 bases; J trimming: 13 bases; junction bases outside the gene matches: 17. The CDR3 length is 15 residues. CDR3: CASSPRTRVWMGQFF. CDR3 sequence (DNA): TGTGCCAGCAGTCCCCGGACTAGGGTCTGGATGGGACAGTTCTTC.

This clonotype was picked up many times. J is TRBJ1-2 and V is TRBV10-3, with 7 bases fitting TRBD1. Germline V CDR1 and CDR2: ENHRY, SYGVKD. Trimming cost V 7 bases and J 2 bases; bases outside gene matches: 4. This CDR3 has 13 amino acids. CDR3 protein: CAITRDSNYGYTF. Here the CDR3 DNA reads TGTGCCATCACCAGGGACAGCAACTATGGCTACACCTTC.

This clonotype was found a few times. V is TRBV5-1 and J is TRBJ1-5; D unresolved. The germline gives CDR1 SGHRS, CDR2 YFSETQ. CDR3 size: 13 residues. V was clipped by 4 bases and J by 5 bases, with 10 bases between them. CDR3 bases: TGCGCCAGCAGCCCGAAGGGAGATCAGCCCCAGCATTTT. Its protein is CASSPKGDQPQHF.

This clonotype was recorded at least ten times. V and J are TRBV25-1 and TRBJ1-4; a weak D match, TRBD1 (6 bases). CDR1 and CDR2 from the germline V gene are MGHDK and SYGVNS. Trimming left V 3 bases short and J 5 bases short, with 10 bases between. The CDR3 runs 14 residues. In DNA, the CDR3 is TGTGCCAGCAGTGAGGGACATTCAAATGAAAAACTGTTTTTT. This gives the protein CASSEGHSNEKLFF.

J is TRBJ2-7 and V is TRBV12-3 or TRBV12-4; D gene unclear. The germline V and J ends were trimmed by 5 bases and 0 bases, with 17 bases remaining between them. The CDR3 has 16 amino acids. The DNA of the CDR3 is TGTGCCAGCAGTACCCGACACCCGCGGAGCTCCTACGAGCAGTACGTC. It codes for CASSTRHPRSSYEQYV.